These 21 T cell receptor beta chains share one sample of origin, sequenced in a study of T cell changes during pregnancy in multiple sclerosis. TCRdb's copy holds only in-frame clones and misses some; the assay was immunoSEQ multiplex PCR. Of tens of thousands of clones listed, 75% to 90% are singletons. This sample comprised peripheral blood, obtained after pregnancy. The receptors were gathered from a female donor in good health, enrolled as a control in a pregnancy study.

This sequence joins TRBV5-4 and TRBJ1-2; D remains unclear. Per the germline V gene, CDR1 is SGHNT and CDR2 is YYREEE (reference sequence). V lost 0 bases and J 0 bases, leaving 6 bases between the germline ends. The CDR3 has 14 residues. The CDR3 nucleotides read TGTGCCAGCAGCTTGGACAGATCTAACTATGGCTACACCTTC. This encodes CASSLDRSNYGYTF.

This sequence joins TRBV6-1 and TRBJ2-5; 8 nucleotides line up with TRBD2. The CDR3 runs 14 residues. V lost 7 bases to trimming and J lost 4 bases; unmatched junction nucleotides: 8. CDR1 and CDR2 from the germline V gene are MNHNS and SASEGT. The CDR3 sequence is CASIPGGPGETQYF. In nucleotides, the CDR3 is TGTGCCAGCATTCCGGGGGGGCCAGGAGAGACCCAGTACTTC.

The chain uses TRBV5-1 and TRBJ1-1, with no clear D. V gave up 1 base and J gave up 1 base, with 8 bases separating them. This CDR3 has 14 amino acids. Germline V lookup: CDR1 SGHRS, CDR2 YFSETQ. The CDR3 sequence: CASSLSIQNTEAFF. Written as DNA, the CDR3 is TGCGCCAGCAGCTTGTCCATTCAGAACACTGAAGCTTTCTTT. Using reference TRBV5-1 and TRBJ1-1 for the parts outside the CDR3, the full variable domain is KAGVTQTPRYLIKTRGQQVTLSCSPISGHRSVSWYQQTPGQGLQFLFEYFSETQRNKGNFPGRFSGRQFSNSRSEMNVSTLELGDSALYLCASSLSIQNTEAFFGQGTRLTVV.

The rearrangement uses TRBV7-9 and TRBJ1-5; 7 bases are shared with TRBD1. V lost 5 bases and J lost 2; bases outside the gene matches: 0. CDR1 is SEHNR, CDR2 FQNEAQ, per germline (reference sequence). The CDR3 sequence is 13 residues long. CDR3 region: CASSDRGNQPQHF. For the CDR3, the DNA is TGTGCCAGCAGCGACAGGGGCAATCAGCCCCAGCATTTT.

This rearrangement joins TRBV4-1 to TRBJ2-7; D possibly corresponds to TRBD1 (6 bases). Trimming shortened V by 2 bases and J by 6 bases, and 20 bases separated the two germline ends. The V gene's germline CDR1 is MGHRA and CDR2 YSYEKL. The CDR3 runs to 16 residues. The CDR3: CASSQSLSGAEGEQYF. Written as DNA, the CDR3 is TGCGCCAGCAGCCAATCCCTATCAGGGGCCGAAGGCGAGCAGTACTTC.

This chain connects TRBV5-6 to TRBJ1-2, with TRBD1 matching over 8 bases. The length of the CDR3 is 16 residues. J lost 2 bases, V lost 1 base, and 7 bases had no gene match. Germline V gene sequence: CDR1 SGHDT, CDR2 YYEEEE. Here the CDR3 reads CASSLIGQGPNYGYTF. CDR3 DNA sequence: TGTGCCAGCAGCTTGATCGGACAGGGCCCAAACTATGGCTACACCTTC.

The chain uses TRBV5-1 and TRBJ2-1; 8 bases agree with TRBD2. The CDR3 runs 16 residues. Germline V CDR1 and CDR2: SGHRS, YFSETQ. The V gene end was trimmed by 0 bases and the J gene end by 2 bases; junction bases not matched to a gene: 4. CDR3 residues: CASSLGSAGAYNEQFF. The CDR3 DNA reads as TGCGCCAGCAGCTTGGGGTCAGCGGGGGCCTACAATGAGCAGTTCTTC.

In nucleotides, the CDR3 is TGTGCCAGTGCCAGGGGGCTGTTCACTGAAGCTTTCTTT. Its protein product is CASARGLFTEAFF. This sequence joins TRBV19 and TRBJ1-1, with 8 nucleotides matching TRBD1. Germline lookup yields CDR1 LNHDA and CDR2 SQIVND (reference sequence). After removal of 8 bases from V and 4 bases from J, the junction contained 6 bases not matched to a gene. This CDR3 is 13 amino acids long.

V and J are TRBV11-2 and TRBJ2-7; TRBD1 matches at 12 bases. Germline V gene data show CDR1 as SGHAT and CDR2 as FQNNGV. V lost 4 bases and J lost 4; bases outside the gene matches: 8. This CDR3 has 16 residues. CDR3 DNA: TGTGCCAGCAGCTCCCAACCGGGACAGGGGGCGTACGAGCAGTACTTC. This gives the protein CASSSQPGQGAYEQYF.

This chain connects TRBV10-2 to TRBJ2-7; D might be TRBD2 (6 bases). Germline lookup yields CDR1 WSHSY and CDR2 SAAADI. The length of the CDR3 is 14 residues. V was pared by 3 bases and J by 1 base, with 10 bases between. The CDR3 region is CASSEGSGSYEQYF. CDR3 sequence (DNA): TGCGCCAGCAGTGAAGGGAGCGGGTCCTACGAGCAGTACTTC.

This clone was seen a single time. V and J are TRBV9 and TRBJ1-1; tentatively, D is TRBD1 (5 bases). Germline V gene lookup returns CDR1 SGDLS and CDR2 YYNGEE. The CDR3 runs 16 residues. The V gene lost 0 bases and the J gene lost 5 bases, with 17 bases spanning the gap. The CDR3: CASSVGSGYLGTEAFF. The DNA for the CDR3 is TGTGCCAGCAGCGTAGGGTCAGGGTACCTGGGGACTGAAGCTTTCTTT.

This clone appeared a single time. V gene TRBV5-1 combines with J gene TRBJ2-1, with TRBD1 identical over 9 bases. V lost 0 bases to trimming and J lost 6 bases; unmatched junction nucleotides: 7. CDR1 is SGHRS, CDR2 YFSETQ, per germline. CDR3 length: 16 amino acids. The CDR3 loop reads CASSLVPGQGPNEQFF. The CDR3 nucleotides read TGCGCCAGCAGCTTGGTGCCGGGACAGGGACCCAATGAGCAGTTCTTC. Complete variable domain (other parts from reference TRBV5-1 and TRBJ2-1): KAGVTQTPRYLIKTRGQQVTLSCSPISGHRSVSWYQQTPGQGLQFLFEYFSETQRNKGNFPGRFSGRQFSNSRSEMNVSTLELGDSALYLCASSLVPGQGPNEQFFGPGTRLTVL.

The CDR3 DNA sequence: TGTGCCAGCAGCCTTTTACCCGGGTCGGATGGCTACACCTTC. Amino acids: CASSLLPGSDGYTF. The chain uses TRBV14 and TRBJ1-2; D uncertain. With 4 bases removed from V and 6 bases from J, the gap between germline ends came to 15 bases. This CDR3 contains 14 residues. Per germline, CDR1 SGHDN and CDR2 FVKESK.

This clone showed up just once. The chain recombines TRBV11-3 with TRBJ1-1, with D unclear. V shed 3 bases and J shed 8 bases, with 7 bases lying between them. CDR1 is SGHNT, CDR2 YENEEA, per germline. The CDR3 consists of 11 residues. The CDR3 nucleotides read TGTGCCAGCAGCTTTACGGGGGAAGCTTTCTTT. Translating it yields CASSFTGEAFF. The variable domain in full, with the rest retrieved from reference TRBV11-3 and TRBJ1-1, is EAGVVQSPRYKIIEKKQPVAFWCNPISGHNTLYWYLQNLGQGPELLIRYENEEAVDDSQLPKDRFSAERLKGVDSTLKIQPAELGDSAVYLCASSFTGEAFFGQGTRLTVV.

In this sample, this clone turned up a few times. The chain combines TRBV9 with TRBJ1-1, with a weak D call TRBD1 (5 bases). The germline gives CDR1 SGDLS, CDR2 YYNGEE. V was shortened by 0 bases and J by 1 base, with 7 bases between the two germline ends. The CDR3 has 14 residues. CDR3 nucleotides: TGTGCCAGCAGCGTAGAACAGGAGAACACTGAAGCTTTCTTT. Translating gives CASSVEQENTEAFF. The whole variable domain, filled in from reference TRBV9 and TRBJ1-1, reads DSGVTQTPKHLITATGQRVTLRCSPRSGDLSVYWYQQSLDQGLQFLIQYYNGEERAKGNILERFSAQQFPDLHSELNLSSLELGDSALYFCASSVEQENTEAFFGQGTRLTVV.

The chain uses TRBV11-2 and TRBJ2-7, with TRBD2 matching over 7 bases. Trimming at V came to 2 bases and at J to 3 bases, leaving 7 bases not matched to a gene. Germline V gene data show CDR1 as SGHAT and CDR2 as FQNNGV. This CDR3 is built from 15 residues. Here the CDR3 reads CASSLLLAVGYEQYF. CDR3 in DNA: TGTGCCAGCAGCTTACTCCTAGCGGTAGGCTACGAGCAGTACTTC.

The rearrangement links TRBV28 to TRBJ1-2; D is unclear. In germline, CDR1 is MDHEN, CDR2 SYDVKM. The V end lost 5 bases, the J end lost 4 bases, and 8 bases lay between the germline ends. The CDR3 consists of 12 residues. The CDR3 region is CASSTAVYGYTF. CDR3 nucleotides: TGTGCCAGCAGTACAGCCGTCTATGGCTACACCTTC.

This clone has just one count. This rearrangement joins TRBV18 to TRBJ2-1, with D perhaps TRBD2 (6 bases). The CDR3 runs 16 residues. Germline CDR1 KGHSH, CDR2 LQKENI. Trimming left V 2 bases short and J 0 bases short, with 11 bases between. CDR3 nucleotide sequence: TGTGCCAGCTCACCAGGGGGGACGAGCTCCTACAATGAGCAGTTCTTC. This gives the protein CASSPGGTSSYNEQFF.

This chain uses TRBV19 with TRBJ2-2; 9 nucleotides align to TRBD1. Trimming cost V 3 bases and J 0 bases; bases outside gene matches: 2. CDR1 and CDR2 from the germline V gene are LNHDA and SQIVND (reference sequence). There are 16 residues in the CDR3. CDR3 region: CASSIRTGANTGELFF. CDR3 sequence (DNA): TGTGCCAGTAGTATTCGGACAGGGGCGAACACCGGGGAGCTGTTTTTT.

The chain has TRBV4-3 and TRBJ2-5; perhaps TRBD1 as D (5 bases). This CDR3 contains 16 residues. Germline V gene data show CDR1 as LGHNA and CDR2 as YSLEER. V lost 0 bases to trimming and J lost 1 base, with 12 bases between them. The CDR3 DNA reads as TGCGCCAGCAGCCAAGATAGGGGCACTCTCCAAGAGACCCAGTACTTC. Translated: CASSQDRGTLQETQYF.

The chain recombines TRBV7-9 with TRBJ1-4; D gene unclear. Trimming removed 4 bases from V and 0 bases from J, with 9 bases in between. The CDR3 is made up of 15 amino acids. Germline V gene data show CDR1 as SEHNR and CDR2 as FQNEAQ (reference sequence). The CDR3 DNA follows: TGTGCCAGCAGCTATTCCGAGACAACTAATGAAAAACTGTTTTTT. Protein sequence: CASSYSETTNEKLFF.